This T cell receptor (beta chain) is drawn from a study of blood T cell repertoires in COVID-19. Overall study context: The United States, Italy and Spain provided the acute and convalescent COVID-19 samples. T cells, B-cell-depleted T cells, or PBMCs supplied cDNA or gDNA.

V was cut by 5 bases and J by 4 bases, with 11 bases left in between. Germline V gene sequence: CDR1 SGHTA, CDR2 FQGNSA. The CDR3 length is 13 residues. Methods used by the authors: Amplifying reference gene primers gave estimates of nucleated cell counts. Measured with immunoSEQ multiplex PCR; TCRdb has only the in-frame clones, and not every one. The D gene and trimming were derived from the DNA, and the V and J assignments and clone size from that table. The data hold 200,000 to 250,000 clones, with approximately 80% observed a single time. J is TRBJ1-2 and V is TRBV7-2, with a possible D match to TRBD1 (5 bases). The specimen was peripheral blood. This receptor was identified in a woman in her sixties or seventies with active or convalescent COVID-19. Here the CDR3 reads CASSTQGTYGYTF. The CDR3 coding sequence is TGTGCCAGCAGCACCCAGGGTACCTATGGCTACACCTTC.